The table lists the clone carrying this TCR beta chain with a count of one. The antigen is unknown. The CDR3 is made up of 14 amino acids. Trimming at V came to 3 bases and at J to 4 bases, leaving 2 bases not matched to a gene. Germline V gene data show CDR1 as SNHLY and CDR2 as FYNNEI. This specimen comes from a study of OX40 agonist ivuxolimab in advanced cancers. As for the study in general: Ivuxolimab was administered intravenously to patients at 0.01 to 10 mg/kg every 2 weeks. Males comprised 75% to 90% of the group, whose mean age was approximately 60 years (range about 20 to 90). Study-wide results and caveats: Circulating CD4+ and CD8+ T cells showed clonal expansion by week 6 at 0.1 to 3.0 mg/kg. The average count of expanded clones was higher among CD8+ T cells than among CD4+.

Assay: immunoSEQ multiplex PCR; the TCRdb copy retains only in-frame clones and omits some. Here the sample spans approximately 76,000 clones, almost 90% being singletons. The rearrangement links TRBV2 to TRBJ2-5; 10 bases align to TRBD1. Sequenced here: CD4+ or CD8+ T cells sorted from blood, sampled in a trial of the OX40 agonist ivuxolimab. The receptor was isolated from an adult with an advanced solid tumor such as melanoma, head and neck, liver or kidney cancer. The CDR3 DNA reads TGTGCCAGCAGTGATGGGACAGGGGTAGAGACCCAGTACTTC. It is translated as CASSDGTGVETQYF. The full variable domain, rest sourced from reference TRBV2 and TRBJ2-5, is EPEVTQTPSHQVTQMGQEVILRCVPISNHLYFYWYRQILGQKVEFLVSFYNNEISEKSEIFDDQFSVERPDGSNFTLKIRSTKLEDSAMYFCASSDGTGVETQYFGPGTRLLVL.